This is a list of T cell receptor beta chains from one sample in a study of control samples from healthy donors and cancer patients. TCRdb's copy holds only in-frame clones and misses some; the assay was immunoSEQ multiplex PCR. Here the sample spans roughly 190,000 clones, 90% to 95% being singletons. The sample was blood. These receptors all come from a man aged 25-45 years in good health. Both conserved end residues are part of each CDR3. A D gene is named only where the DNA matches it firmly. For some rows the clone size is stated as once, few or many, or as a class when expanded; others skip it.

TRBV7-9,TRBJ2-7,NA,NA,CASSTTGREQYF,TGTGCCAGCAGCACAACAGGGAGGGAGCAGTACTTC
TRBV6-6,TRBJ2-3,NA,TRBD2,CASSPRLAGSLVEGTDTQYF,TGTGCCAGCAGCCCGCGGCTAGCGGGAAGTCTTGTGGAGGGCACAGATACGCAGTATTTT
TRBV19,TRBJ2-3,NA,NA,CASSFHGSDTQYF,TGTGCCAGTAGTTTCCACGGTAGTGATACGCAGTATTTT
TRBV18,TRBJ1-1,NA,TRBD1,CASSPRDRENTEAFF,TGTGCCAGCTCACCGAGGGACAGGGAAAACACTGAAGCTTTCTTT
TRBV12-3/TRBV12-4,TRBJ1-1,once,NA,CASSLERTEAFF,TGTGCCAGCAGTTTAGAGAGGACTGAAGCTTTCTTT
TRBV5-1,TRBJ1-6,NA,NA,CASSPGTKDSPLHF,TGCGCCAGCAGCCCCGGGACAAAGGATTCACCCCTCCACTTT
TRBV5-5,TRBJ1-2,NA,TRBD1,CASSLGSTGWGYTF,TGTGCCAGCAGCTTGGGGTCGACAGGGTGGGGCTACACCTTC
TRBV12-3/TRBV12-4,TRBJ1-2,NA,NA,CASSPLVYYGYTF,TGTGCCAGCAGTCCCTTAGTATACTATGGCTACACCTTC
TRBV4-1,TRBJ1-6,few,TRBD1,CASSQGRGLGGTNSPLHF,TGCGCCAGCAGCCAGGGAAGGGGGCTCGGGGGTACTAATTCACCCCTCCACTTT
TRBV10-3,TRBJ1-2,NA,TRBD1,CAITREQGGKGGYTF,TGTGCCATCACCAGGGAACAGGGGGGAAAGGGTGGCTACACCTTC
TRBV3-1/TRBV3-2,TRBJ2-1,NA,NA,CASSHTKIGPRPDEQFF,TGTGCCAGCAGCCACACAAAAATCGGTCCTAGGCCGGATGAGCAGTTCTTC
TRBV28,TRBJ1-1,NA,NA,CASSSGTGNTEAFF,TGTGCCAGCAGTTCAGGGACGGGGAACACTGAAGCTTTCTTT
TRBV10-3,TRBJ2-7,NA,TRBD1,CAISEDRAEQYF,TGTGCCATCAGCGAGGACAGGGCAGAGCAGTACTTC
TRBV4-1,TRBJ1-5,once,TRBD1,CASSQDPGTASNQPQHF,TGCGCCAGCAGCCAAGACCCCGGGACAGCCAGCAATCAGCCCCAGCATTTT
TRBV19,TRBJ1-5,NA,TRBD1,CASSMGRGHQPQHF,TGTGCCAGTAGTATGGGGAGGGGGCATCAGCCCCAGCATTTT
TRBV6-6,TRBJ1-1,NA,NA,CASRDFGGFTEAFF,TGTGCCAGCAGGGACTTCGGGGGTTTCACTGAAGCTTTCTTT
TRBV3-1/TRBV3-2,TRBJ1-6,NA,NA,CASSRRGSNSPLHF,TGTGCCAGCAGCCGGAGAGGTAGTAATTCACCCCTCCACTTT
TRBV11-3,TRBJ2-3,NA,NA,CASSLGLADTQYF,TGTGCCAGCAGCTTGGGGTTGGCAGATACGCAGTATTTT
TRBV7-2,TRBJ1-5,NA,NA,CASSFINQPQHF,TGTGCCAGCAGCTTCATCAATCAGCCCCAGCATTTT
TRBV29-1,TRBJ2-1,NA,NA,CSVDPRAAYNEQFF,TGCAGCGTTGACCCCAGGGCCGCCTACAATGAGCAGTTCTTC
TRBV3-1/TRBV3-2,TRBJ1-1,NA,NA,CASSQVAGNTEAFF,TGTGCCAGCAGCCAAGTGGCAGGGAACACTGAAGCTTTCTTT
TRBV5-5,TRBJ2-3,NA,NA,CASSFAGGGYSSTDTQYF,TGTGCCAGCAGCTTCGCCGGAGGGGGTTATTCTAGCACAGATACGCAGTATTTT
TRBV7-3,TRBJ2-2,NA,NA,CASSLNGLATTGELFF,TGTGCCAGCAGCTTAAATGGGCTAGCGACCACCGGGGAGCTGTTTTTT
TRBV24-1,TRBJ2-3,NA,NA,CATSGVTGDFTDTQYF,TGTGCCACCAGTGGGGTGACAGGAGACTTCACAGATACGCAGTATTTT
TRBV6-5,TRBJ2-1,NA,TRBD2,CASSSGLVTSEQFF,TGTGCCAGCAGCTCGGGACTAGTTACAAGTGAGCAGTTCTTC
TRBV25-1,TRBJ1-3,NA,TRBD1,CASSSRTGAGNTIYF,TGTGCCAGCAGTTCCCGGACAGGGGCTGGAAACACCATATATTTT
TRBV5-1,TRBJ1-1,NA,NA,CASSLDFGNTEAFF,TGCGCCAGCAGCTTGGATTTTGGGAACACTGAAGCTTTCTTT
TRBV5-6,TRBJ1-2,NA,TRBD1,CASTPSWGRGGYGYTF,TGTGCCAGCACTCCTTCATGGGGCAGGGGGGGCTATGGCTACACCTTC
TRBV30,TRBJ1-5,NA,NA,CAWSVPGWRQPQHF,TGTGCCTGGAGTGTACCAGGTTGGCGACAGCCCCAGCATTTT
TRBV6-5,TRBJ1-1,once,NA,CASSYTGRVNTEAFF,TGTGCCAGCAGTTATACGGGGAGGGTGAACACTGAAGCTTTCTTT
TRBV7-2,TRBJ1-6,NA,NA,CASSKLGGAVRNSPLHF,TGTGCCAGCAGCAAGCTAGGGGGGGCAGTAAGGAATTCACCCCTCCACTTT
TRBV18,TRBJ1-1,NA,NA,CASSPLSVTQNTEAFF,TGTGCCAGCTCACCCCTTAGCGTCACTCAGAACACTGAAGCTTTCTTT
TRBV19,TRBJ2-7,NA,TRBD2,CASSILAGTSYEQYF,TGTGCCAGTAGTATTCTAGCGGGGACTTCCTACGAGCAGTACTTC
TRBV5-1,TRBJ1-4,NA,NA,CASSSGRSNEKLFF,TGCGCCAGCAGCTCCGGACGGAGTAATGAAAAACTGTTTTTT
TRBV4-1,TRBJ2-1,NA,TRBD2,CASSQGRGGLSDNEQFF,TGCGCCAGCAGCCAAGGGCGGGGGGGCCTGTCCGACAATGAGCAGTTCTTC
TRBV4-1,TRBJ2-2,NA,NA,CASSHDTGTKVFGELFF,TGCGCCAGCAGCCACGACACCGGGACCAAAGTATTCGGGGAGCTGTTTTTT
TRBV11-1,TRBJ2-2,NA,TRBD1,CASSPDRGAGELFF,TGTGCCAGCAGCCCGGACAGGGGGGCCGGGGAGCTGTTTTTT
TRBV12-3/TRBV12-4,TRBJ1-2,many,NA,CASRGTNYGYTF,TGTGCCAGCAGGGGAACCAACTATGGCTACACCTTC
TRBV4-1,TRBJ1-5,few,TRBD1,CASSPWAAGGQPQHF,TGCGCCAGCAGCCCCTGGGCGGCAGGGGGTCAGCCCCAGCATTTT
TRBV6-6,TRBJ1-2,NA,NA,CASSSEKGYGYTF,TGTGCCAGCAGTTCTGAGAAGGGATATGGCTACACCTTC
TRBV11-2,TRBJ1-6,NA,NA,CASSPRGGSYNSPLHF,TGTGCCAGCAGCCCAAGAGGGGGCTCCTATAATTCACCCCTCCACTTT
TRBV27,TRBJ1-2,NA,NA,CASRPTDRYGYTF,TGTGCCAGCAGACCAACTGACCGATATGGCTACACCTTC
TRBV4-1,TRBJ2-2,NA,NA,CASSQVAGELFF,TGCGCCAGCAGCCAAGTAGCCGGGGAGCTGTTTTTT
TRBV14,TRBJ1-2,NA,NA,CASSQDNRRKPYGYTF,TGTGCCAGCAGCCAAGATAACAGGCGTAAGCCATATGGCTACACCTTC
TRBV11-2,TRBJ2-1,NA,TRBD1,CASSSSRGQANEQFF,TGTGCCAGCAGCTCAAGCCGGGGACAGGCCAATGAGCAGTTCTTC
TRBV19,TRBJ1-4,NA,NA,CASKGSATNEKLFF,TGTGCCAGTAAGGGCAGTGCAACTAATGAAAAACTGTTTTTT
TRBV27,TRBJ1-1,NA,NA,CASSSTGLRKNTEAFF,TGTGCCAGCAGTTCCACAGGTCTACGGAAGAACACTGAAGCTTTCTTT
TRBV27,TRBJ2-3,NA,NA,CASSLSTGGIDTQYF,TGTGCCAGCAGTTTGTCCACTGGGGGGATAGATACGCAGTATTTT